This T cell receptor (beta chain) was recorded in a study of blood T cells in healthy people across ages. A J-beta primer mix and a sample-barcoded 5' primer were used in a second PCR of roughly 6 to 12 cycles. TCRdb itself ran the 5' RACE reads through MiXCR, one entry per CDR3 protein. This sample has 1.5 million to 2 million distinct CDR3 sequences, with 28% found just once. The CDR3 covers 14 residues. V shed 6 bases and J 4 bases; nucleotides not matched to a gene: 7. The sequence derives from a woman aged 25 to 39 in good health. The V gene is TRBV12-3 or TRBV12-4, the J gene TRBJ1-1; 8 bases are shared with TRBD1. Sequencing used blood. CDR3 sequence: CASRRTGSSTEAFF. For the CDR3, the DNA is TGTGCCAGCAGACGGACAGGGAGTTCCACTGAAGCTTTCTTT.